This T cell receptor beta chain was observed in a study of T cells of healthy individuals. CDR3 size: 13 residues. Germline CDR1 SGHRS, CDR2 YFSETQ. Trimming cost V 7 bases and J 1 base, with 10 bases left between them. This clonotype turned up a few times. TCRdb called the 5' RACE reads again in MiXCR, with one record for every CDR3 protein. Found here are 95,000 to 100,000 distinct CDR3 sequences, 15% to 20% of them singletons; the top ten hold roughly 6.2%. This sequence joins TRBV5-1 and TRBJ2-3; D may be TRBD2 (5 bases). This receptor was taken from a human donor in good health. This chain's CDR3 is CASGSARTDTQYF. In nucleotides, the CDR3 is TGCGCCAGCGGTAGCGCCCGCACAGATACGCAGTATTTT.